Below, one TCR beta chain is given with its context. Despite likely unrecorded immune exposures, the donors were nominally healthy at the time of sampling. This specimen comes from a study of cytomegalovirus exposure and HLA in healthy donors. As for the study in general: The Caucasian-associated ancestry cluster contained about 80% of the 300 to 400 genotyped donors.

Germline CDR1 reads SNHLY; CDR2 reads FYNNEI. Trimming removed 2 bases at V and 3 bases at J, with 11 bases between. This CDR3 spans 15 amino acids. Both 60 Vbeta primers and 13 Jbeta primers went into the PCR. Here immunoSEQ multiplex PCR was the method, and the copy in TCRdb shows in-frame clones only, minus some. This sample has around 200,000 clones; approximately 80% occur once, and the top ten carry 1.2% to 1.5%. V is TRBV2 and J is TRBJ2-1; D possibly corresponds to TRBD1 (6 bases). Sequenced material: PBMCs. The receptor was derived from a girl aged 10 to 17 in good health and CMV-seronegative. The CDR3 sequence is CASSERQASYNEQFF. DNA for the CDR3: TGTGCCAGCAGTGAACGACAGGCGAGCTACAATGAGCAGTTCTTC.